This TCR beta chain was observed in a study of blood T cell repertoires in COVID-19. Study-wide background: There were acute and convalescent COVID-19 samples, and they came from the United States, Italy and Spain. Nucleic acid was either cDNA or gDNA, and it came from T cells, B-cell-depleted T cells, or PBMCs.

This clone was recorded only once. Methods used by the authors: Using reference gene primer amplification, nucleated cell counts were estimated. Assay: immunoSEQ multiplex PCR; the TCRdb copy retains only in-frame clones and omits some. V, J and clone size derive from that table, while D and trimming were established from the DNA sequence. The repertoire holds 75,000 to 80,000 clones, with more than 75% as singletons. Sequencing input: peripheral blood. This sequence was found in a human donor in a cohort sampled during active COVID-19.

This CDR3 is CASSSDSTALSEQFF. The CDR3 DNA follows: TGTGCCAGCAGCTCCGACTCGACCGCCCTTAGTGAGCAGTTCTTC. The chain employs TRBV7-6 and TRBJ2-1, with D hard to call. V lost 4 bases, J lost 9 bases, and 19 bases lay in between. The CDR3 runs 15 residues. CDR1 and CDR2 from the germline V gene are SGHVS and FNYEAQ.